This T cell receptor beta chain was found in a study of response to subunit inactivated influenza vaccine. About this clonotype itself: The antigen remains unidentified.

In TCRdb, the RT-PCR reads were re-called with MiXCR into one record per CDR3 protein. The sample holds fewer than 700,000 distinct CDR3 sequences, 10% to 15% seen once. General study findings and limits: Few additional T cells are recruited per seasonal influenza vaccination, authors suggested.

Sequencing was performed on PBMCs from blood, taken 40 to 50 days after vaccination. The TCR comes from a man in his fifties who received an inactivated influenza vaccine.

Here the CDR3 DNA reads TGCGCCAGCAGACAGGGTGGGAGGTACAATGAGCAGTTCTTC. This gives the protein CASRQGGRYNEQFF. The rearrangement uses TRBV5-1 and TRBJ2-1; either TRBD1 or TRBD2 may fit D (6 bases each). The CDR3 extends over 14 amino acids. Germline V lookup: CDR1 SGHRS, CDR2 YFSETQ. The V end was cut by 5 bases, the J end by 4 bases, with 13 bases between.